One and the same sample provided the 30 T cell receptor beta chains below, sequenced in a study of T-cell memory formation after mild COVID-19. TCRdb recomputed calls from the 5' RACE reads with MiXCR, one row per CDR3 protein. The table lists 400,000 or so distinct CDR3 sequences, 15% to 25% of them singletons. What was sequenced was PBMCs or a T cell subset sorted from them (not recorded which). The receptors shown here come from an adult woman who had mild COVID-19 (a few samples of this study predate the infection). Cell type and time point are not known.

The V gene is TRBV5-1, the J gene TRBJ2-1, with D possibly being TRBD2 (6 bases). Per germline, CDR1 SGHRS and CDR2 YFSETQ. The V gene lost 3 bases and the J gene lost 7 bases, with 14 bases spanning the gap. This CDR3 has 14 residues. The CDR3 sequence: CASSSGSLFNEQFF. The CDR3, as DNA: TGCGCCAGCAGCTCCGGGAGTCTCTTTAATGAGCAGTTCTTC.

V usage is TRBV3-1 and J usage is TRBJ1-1; D is uncertain. The CDR3 sequence is 13 residues long. Germline values: CDR1 LGHDT, CDR2 YNNKEL (reference sequence). Trimming removed 0 bases from V and 7 bases from J, with 9 bases in between. This CDR3 reads CASSQERGSEAFF. The CDR3 DNA reads as TGTGCCAGCAGCCAAGAACGTGGCAGTGAAGCTTTCTTT. Filled out from reference TRBV3-1 and TRBJ1-1, the complete variable domain reads DTAVSQTPKYLVTQMGNDKSIKCEQNLGHDTMYWYKQDSKKFLKIMFSYNNKELIINETVPNRFSPKSPDKAHLNLHINSLELGDSAVYFCASSQERGSEAFFGQGTRLTVV.

This clonotype turned up a few times. The chain carries TRBV5-5 and TRBJ1-1, with 10 bases that match TRBD1. The V gene end was trimmed by 5 bases and the J gene end by 1 base; junction bases not matched to a gene: 8. CDR1 and CDR2 from the germline V gene are SGHKS and YYEKEE (reference sequence). CDR3 length equals 16 residues. The CDR3 region has the DNA TGTGCCAGCAGTCGGACAGGGGGATTATGGAACACTGAAGCTTTCTTT. This codes for CASSRTGGLWNTEAFF.

The chain joins TRBV5-5 to TRBJ1-4; D gene uncertain. The CDR3 has 14 amino acids. V lost 8 bases and J 8 bases, leaving 19 bases between the germline ends. Germline CDR1 SGHKS, CDR2 YYEKEE (reference sequence). The CDR3 DNA reads TGTGCCAGTACCAGGAGCCCTGGGGAAGAAAAACTGTTTTTT. Translation gives CASTRSPGEEKLFF.

The sample holds a few counts of this clonotype. This chain joins TRBV19 and TRBJ1-5; 7 positions agree with TRBD1. The CDR3 loop spans 15 amino acids. Germline lookup yields CDR1 LNHDA and CDR2 SQIVND (reference sequence). V lost 6 bases to trimming and J lost 0 bases; unmatched junction nucleotides: 5. CDR3 region: CASSDRDYSNQPQHF. The CDR3 DNA sequence: TGTGCCAGTAGCGACAGGGACTATAGCAATCAGCCCCAGCATTTT.

This clonotype has just a few counts. The chain recombines TRBV7-3 with TRBJ2-1; 12 bases agree with TRBD2. Per the germline V gene, CDR1 is SGHTA and CDR2 is FQGTGA. After removal of 6 bases from V and 6 bases from J, the junction contained 6 bases not matched to a gene. This CDR3 is 15 amino acids long. In nucleotides, the CDR3 is TGTGCCAGCAGGAGCCTGACTAGCGGGAGCAATGAGCAGTTCTTC. Its protein is CASRSLTSGSNEQFF. Variable domain in full (rest from reference TRBV7-3 and TRBJ2-1): GAGVSQTPSNKVTEKGKYVELRCDPISGHTALYWYRQSLGQGPEFLIYFQGTGAADDSGLPNDRFFAVRPEGSVSTLKIQRTERGDSAVYLCASRSLTSGSNEQFFGPGTRLTVL.

The chain joins TRBV24-1 to TRBJ1-1; 9 bases align to TRBD1. CDR3 length: 16 amino acids. Germline CDR1 reads KGHDR; CDR2 reads SFDVKD. The V segment lost 7 bases and the J segment 4 bases; nucleotides outside the gene matches: 12. The CDR3 region is CATRNGQGRGGTEAFF. In DNA form, the CDR3 reads TGTGCCACCAGAAATGGACAGGGGCGGGGTGGCACTGAAGCTTTCTTT.

This clonotype has a count of ten or more. The chain uses TRBV7-9 and TRBJ1-1; D remains ambiguous. V was trimmed by 4 bases and J by 1 base, leaving 13 bases between them. CDR1 is SEHNR, CDR2 FQNEAQ, per germline (reference sequence). The CDR3 is 15 residues long. In DNA form, the CDR3 reads TGTGCCAGCAGCTACGCATTAGCTCAGAACACTGAAGCTTTCTTT. It codes for CASSYALAQNTEAFF.

About this clonotype: A junction boundary mismatches the germline segment, possibly from a read error. V is TRBV7-7 and J is TRBJ2-3; tentatively, D is TRBD1 or TRBD2 (5 bases each). Per the germline V gene, CDR1 is SSHAT and CDR2 is FNYEAQ (reference sequence). This CDR3 region has 14 residues. The CDR3 sequence is CASSPGPGTATQYF. The DNA for the CDR3 is TGTGCTAGCAGCCCAGGGCCCGGGACCGCTACGCAGTATTTT.

The chain has TRBV29-1 and TRBJ2-1; tentatively, D is TRBD1 or TRBD2 (5 bases each). Trimming pared 6 bases from V and 7 bases from J, leaving 19 bases between. The CDR3 sequence is 14 residues long. Germline V gene data show CDR1 as SQVTM and CDR2 as ANQGSEA. CDR3: CSVDGADIRNEQFF. In DNA form, the CDR3 reads TGCAGCGTAGACGGAGCGGACATACGGAATGAGCAGTTCTTC.

The V gene is TRBV12-3 or TRBV12-4, the J gene TRBJ2-2, with D possibly being TRBD1 (6 bases). Trimming removed 6 bases at V and 6 bases at J, with 17 bases between. The CDR3 sequence is 15 residues long. The CDR3 here is CASRAETGAAGELFF. CDR3 nucleotide sequence: TGTGCCAGCAGAGCCGAGACAGGAGCAGCCGGGGAGCTGTTTTTT.

V is TRBV7-9 and J is TRBJ2-5, with 9 bases aligning to TRBD1. The length of the CDR3 is 15 residues. Germline-derived CDR1 and CDR2 are SEHNR and FQNEAQ (reference sequence). V shed 4 bases, J shed 5 bases, and the junction held 8 bases outside the gene matches. For the CDR3, the DNA is TGTGCCAGCAGCTCGTACAGGGGGCAGACGGAGACCCAGTACTTC. This codes for CASSSYRGQTETQYF.

This chain connects TRBV20-1 to TRBJ1-2; 9 bases align to TRBD1. The CDR3 runs to 14 residues. After removal of 3 bases from V and 1 base from J, the junction contained 3 bases not matched to a gene. Germline-derived CDR1 and CDR2 are DFQATT and SNEGSKA (reference sequence). The DNA for the CDR3 is TGCAGTGCTAGGGGGGGACAGGGTAACTATGGCTACACCTTC. Translation: CSARGGQGNYGYTF.

The chain carries TRBV29-1 and TRBJ2-3; D uncertain. V was trimmed by 4 bases and J by 3 bases, leaving 17 bases between them. Per germline, CDR1 SQVTM and CDR2 ANQGSEA. The CDR3 runs 15 residues. CDR3 sequence: CSVVEFRMVTDTQYF. CDR3 nucleotides: TGCAGCGTTGTGGAGTTCCGGATGGTGACAGATACGCAGTATTTT.

The chain is built from TRBV6-6 and TRBJ2-2, with 8 bases matching TRBD2. Germline assignment: CDR1 MNHNY and CDR2 SVGAGI (reference sequence). V trimming: 2 bases; J trimming: 6 bases; junction bases outside the gene matches: 11. This CDR3 region has 17 residues. The CDR3 nucleotides read TGTGCCAGCAGTTACGAACCGACGGGGGGGCATGCCGGGGAGCTGTTTTTT. Residues: CASSYEPTGGHAGELFF.

The chain carries TRBV20-1 and TRBJ2-5; D remains ambiguous. Germline V gene data show CDR1 as DFQATT and CDR2 as SNEGSKA (reference sequence). The CDR3 totals 11 residues. V was cut by 5 bases and J by 5 bases, with 9 bases left in between. The chain's CDR3 is CSAGPGETQYF. CDR3 nucleotides: TGCAGTGCTGGACCCGGGGAGACCCAGTACTTC.

This clonotype was recorded a few times. V usage is TRBV6-6 and J usage is TRBJ2-7; 11 bases align to TRBD2. The trim removed 8 bases at V and 1 base at J, leaving 7 bases unmatched. This CDR3 contains 15 residues. The germline V gene encodes CDR1 MNHNY and CDR2 SVGAGI (reference sequence). CDR3 nucleotide sequence: TGTGCCAGCCGGATAGCGGGGGGGATTTCCTACGAGCAGTACTTC. It is translated as CASRIAGGISYEQYF.

The chain combines TRBV12-3 or TRBV12-4 with TRBJ1-6; the D is unclear. The CDR3 has 14 residues. Trimming removed 3 bases at V and 7 bases at J, with 10 bases between. CDR3 DNA sequence: TGTGCCAGCAGTTTCGAACGGATCAATTCACCCCTCCACTTT. It yields the protein CASSFERINSPLHF.

The table lists this clonotype with a few counts. The V gene is TRBV11-2, the J gene TRBJ2-2; 8 positions agree with TRBD2. Germline loops: CDR1 SGHAT, CDR2 FQNNGV. This CDR3 region has 19 residues. J lost 0 bases, V lost 4 bases, and 13 bases had no gene match. This CDR3 reads CASSSGRGVSGANTGELFF. CDR3 nucleotides: TGTGCCAGCAGCTCTGGGCGTGGGGTTAGCGGGGCGAACACCGGGGAGCTGTTTTTT.

Only a few counts were recorded for this clonotype. The chain carries TRBV7-9 and TRBJ2-7, with unresolved D. The ends were cut back, 1 base at V and 5 bases at J, with 6 bases in the middle. Germline values: CDR1 SEHNR, CDR2 FQNEAQ (reference sequence). The CDR3 is made up of 12 amino acids. CDR3 sequence reads: CASSLVIDEQYF. In DNA form, the CDR3 reads TGTGCCAGCAGCTTAGTAATCGACGAGCAGTACTTC. The full variable domain, its missing parts supplied by reference TRBV7-9 and TRBJ2-7, is DTGVSQNPRHKITKRGQNVTFRCDPISEHNRLYWYRQTLGQGPEFLTYFQNEAQLEKSRLLSDRFSAERPKGSFSTLEIQRTEQGDSAMYLCASSLVIDEQYFGPGTRLTVT.

This clonotype was found many times. The genes are TRBV12-3 or TRBV12-4 and TRBJ2-1; D might be TRBD2 (7 bases). V was cut by 4 bases and J by 5 bases, with 12 bases left in between. The CDR3 extends over 14 amino acids. CDR3 DNA sequence: TGTGCCAGCAGTTGGGGGGGCGGGGACAATGAGCAGTTCTTC. Residues: CASSWGGGDNEQFF.

There are a few counts of this clonotype. This rearrangement joins TRBV20-1 to TRBJ1-5; D not certain. The CDR3 spans 15 residues. Per germline, CDR1 DFQATT and CDR2 SNEGSKA (reference sequence). Trimming left V 3 bases short and J 7 bases short, with 19 bases between. CDR3 DNA: TGCAGTGCTAGGAGGAGTCCGGACGGATCCCAGCCCCAGCATTTT. Its protein product is CSARRSPDGSQPQHF.

The chain recombines TRBV7-3 with TRBJ2-6, with D perhaps TRBD1 (6 bases). The V gene lost 0 bases and the J gene lost 4 bases, with 10 bases spanning the gap. Germline V lookup: CDR1 SGHTA, CDR2 FQGTGA. The length of the CDR3 is 16 residues. The CDR3 protein is CASSLTGAPGANVLTF. CDR3 bases: TGTGCCAGCAGCTTAACGGGGGCACCAGGGGCCAACGTCCTGACTTTC.

This clonotype was counted between two and nine times. The rearrangement uses TRBV9 and TRBJ2-5; TRBD1 aligns across 7 bases. The V segment lost 3 bases and the J segment 7 bases; nucleotides outside the gene matches: 9. Germline CDR1 and CDR2: SGDLS and YYNGEE. The CDR3 runs to 14 residues. CDR3 sequence: CASSADRAGGTQYF. CDR3 DNA: TGTGCCAGCAGCGCGGACCGGGCAGGGGGGACCCAGTACTTC.

The V call is TRBV23-1, the J call TRBJ1-6; 7 bases map to TRBD1. TRBV23-1 falls under the ORF class, with uncertain function. The CDR3 contains 15 residues. Trimming at V came to 0 bases and at J to 9 bases, leaving 5 bases not matched to a gene. The CDR3 sequence is CASSQSGTVGSPLHF. The CDR3 DNA follows: TGCGCCAGCAGTCAATCGGGGACAGTGGGTTCACCCCTCCACTTT.

The chain recombines TRBV12-3 or TRBV12-4 with TRBJ2-7; D is perhaps TRBD1 or TRBD2 (5 bases each). Trimming shortened V by 3 bases and J by 2 bases, and 17 bases separated the two germline ends. The CDR3 is made up of 16 amino acids. The CDR3 here is CASSFRGAAFTYEQYF. CDR3 sequence (DNA): TGTGCCAGCAGTTTTCGAGGGGCCGCCTTTACCTACGAGCAGTACTTC.

V usage is TRBV20-1 and J usage is TRBJ1-1; weak D call: TRBD1 (6 bases). The CDR3 consists of 13 residues. The germline V gene encodes CDR1 DFQATT and CDR2 SNEGSKA (reference sequence). The V end lost 6 bases, the J end lost 7 bases, and 18 bases lay between the germline ends. The CDR3 here is CSALQGLGGEAFF. In nucleotides, the CDR3 is TGCAGTGCGTTACAGGGCCTAGGGGGTGAAGCTTTCTTT.

This clonotype was observed a handful of times. The chain joins TRBV5-1 to TRBJ2-1; the match to TRBD2 covers 13 bases. Germline CDR1 and CDR2: SGHRS and YFSETQ. J lost 9 bases, V lost 0 bases, and 3 bases had no gene match. The CDR3 covers 15 residues. This CDR3 is CASSLGTSGRSEQFF. CDR3 nucleotide sequence: TGCGCCAGCAGCTTGGGGACTAGCGGGAGATCTGAGCAGTTCTTC. The entire variable domain, with the rest obtained from reference TRBV5-1 and TRBJ2-1, is as follows: KAGVTQTPRYLIKTRGQQVTLSCSPISGHRSVSWYQQTPGQGLQFLFEYFSETQRNKGNFPGRFSGRQFSNSRSEMNVSTLELGDSALYLCASSLGTSGRSEQFFGPGTRLTVL.

This clonotype was observed at least ten times. This chain connects TRBV6-2 or TRBV6-3 to TRBJ2-7; D gene ambiguous. CDR3 length: 16 amino acids. Looked up from germline, CDR1 is MNHEY and CDR2 is SVGEGT. Deletions cut 0 bases from V and 0 bases from J, with 12 bases between. Here the CDR3 reads CASSYSQRMSSYEQYF. In nucleotides, the CDR3 is TGTGCCAGCAGTTACTCTCAGAGAATGAGCTCCTACGAGCAGTACTTC.

The CDR3 spells CSARVDMGVGSNQPQHF. The CDR3, as DNA: TGCAGTGCTAGAGTCGACATGGGGGTAGGCAGCAATCAGCCCCAGCATTTT. This rearrangement joins TRBV20-1 to TRBJ1-5; perhaps TRBD1 as D (5 bases). V dropped 1 base and J dropped 1 base, with 17 bases sitting between them. CDR1 and CDR2 from the germline V gene are DFQATT and SNEGSKA (reference sequence). The CDR3 is 17 amino acids.